The present TCR beta chain was sequenced within a study of T cell responses to AZD1222 COVID-19 vaccine. Findings of the study overall: Spike-wide coverage was observed for vaccine-associated CD4 TCRs, with dominant responses at 160-218 and 743-854.

The V and J ends lost 4 bases and 3 bases, in that order; junction bases with no gene match: 5. This CDR3 comprises 15 residues. Germline CDR1 reads MNHEY; CDR2 reads SMNVEV (reference sequence). Repertoires were generated with immunoSEQ multiplex PCR, while TCRdb's copy carries only in-frame clones and drops some. The repertoire holds about 120,000 clones, with around 90% as singletons. To note about this clone: Its cognate antigen is unknown.

Sequenced here: peripheral blood, sampled on day 0 of AZD1222 vaccination. The sequence was collected from an adult in good health. This chain joins TRBV27 and TRBJ2-3, with 9 positions matching TRBD1. This CDR3 reads CASSWGQGFTDTQYF. CDR3 sequence (DNA): TGTGCCAGCAGTTGGGGACAGGGTTTTACAGATACGCAGTATTTT.